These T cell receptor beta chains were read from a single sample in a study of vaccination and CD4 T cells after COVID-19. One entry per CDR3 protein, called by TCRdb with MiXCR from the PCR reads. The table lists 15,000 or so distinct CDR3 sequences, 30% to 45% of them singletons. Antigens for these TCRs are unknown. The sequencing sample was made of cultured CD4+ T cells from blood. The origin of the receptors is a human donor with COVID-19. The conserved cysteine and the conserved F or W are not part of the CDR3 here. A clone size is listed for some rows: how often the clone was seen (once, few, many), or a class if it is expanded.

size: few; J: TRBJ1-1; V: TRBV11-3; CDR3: ASVNQAGGNTEAF
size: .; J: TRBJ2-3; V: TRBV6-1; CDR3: ATLTTMTSGTDTQY
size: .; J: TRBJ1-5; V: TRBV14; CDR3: ASSQDEVQPQH
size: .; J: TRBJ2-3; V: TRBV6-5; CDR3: ASSYSSGGVADTQY
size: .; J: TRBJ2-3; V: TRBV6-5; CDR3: ASSYSSGGVTDTQY
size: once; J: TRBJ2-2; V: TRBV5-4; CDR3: ASTKLAGGQIGELF
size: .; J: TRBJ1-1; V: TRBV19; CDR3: ASRAPDRNTEAF
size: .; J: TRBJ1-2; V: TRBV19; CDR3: ARRTGNGYT
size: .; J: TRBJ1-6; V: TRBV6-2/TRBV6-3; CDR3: ASSLARGLSYNSPLH
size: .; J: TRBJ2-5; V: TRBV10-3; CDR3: AISDPTGPEETQY
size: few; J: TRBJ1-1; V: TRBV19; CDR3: ASSLLQRLNTEAF
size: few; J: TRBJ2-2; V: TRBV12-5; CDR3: ASGFRGPGTGGTGELF
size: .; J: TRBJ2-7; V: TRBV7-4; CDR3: ASNFFRDPPSYEQY
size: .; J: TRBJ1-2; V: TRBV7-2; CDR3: ASSLERTGYGGYT
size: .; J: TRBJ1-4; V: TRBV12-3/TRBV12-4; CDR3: ASSPRDRGGEKLF
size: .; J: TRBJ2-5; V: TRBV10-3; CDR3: AISGGGQGKETQY
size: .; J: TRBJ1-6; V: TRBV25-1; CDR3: ASSTGTGYNSPLH
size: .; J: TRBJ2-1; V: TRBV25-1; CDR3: ASSDPAGTYNEQF
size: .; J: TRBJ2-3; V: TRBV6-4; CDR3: ASSEASGGGTQY
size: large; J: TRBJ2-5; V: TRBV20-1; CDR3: SASRVGGFSGETQY
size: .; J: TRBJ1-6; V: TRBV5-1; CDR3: ASSNSSYNSPLH
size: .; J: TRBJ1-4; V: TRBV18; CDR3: ASSQSDSRLVF
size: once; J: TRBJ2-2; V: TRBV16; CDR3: ASSPHPTGELF
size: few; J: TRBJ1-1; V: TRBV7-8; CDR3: ASRGRDSKMNTEAF
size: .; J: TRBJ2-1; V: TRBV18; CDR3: ASSPLASGLYNEQF
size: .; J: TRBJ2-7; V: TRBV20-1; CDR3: SAPGSPYEQY
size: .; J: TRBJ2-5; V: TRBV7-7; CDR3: ASSTSGFGDPKETQY
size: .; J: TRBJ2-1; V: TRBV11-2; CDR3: ASSTSGGRSYNEQF
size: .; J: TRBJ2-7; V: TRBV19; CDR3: ASSLNRAGSYEQY
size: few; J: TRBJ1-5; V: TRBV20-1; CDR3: SARDFGGNQPQH
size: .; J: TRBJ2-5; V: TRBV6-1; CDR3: ASSEDEGQGPETQY
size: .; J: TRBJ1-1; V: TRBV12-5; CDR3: ASAFQQGGAF
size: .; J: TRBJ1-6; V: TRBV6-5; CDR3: ASSSRPGTGGSPLH
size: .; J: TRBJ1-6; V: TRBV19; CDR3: ASSTDFRSSYNSPLH
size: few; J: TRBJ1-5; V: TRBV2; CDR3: ASRPGPNNQPQH
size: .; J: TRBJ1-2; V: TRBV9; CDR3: ASSVAGDYGYT
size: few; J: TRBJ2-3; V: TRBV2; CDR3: ASNLGTATDTQY
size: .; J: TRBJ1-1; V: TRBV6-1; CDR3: ASSERTGFTEAF
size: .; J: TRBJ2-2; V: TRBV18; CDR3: ASSQGQTTGELF
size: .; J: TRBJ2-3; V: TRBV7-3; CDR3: ASSPRRGHTDTQY
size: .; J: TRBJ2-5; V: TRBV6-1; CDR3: ASSEWGQGTETQY
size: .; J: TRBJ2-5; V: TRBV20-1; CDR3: SARSPSDQETQY
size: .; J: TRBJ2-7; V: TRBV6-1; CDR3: ASSRGTGEGGEQY
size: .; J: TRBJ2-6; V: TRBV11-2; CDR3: ASSDPRSRAGGANVLT
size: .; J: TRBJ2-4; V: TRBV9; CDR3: ASSTAGAKNIQY
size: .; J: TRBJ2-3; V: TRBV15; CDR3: ATSRDLVAGTQY